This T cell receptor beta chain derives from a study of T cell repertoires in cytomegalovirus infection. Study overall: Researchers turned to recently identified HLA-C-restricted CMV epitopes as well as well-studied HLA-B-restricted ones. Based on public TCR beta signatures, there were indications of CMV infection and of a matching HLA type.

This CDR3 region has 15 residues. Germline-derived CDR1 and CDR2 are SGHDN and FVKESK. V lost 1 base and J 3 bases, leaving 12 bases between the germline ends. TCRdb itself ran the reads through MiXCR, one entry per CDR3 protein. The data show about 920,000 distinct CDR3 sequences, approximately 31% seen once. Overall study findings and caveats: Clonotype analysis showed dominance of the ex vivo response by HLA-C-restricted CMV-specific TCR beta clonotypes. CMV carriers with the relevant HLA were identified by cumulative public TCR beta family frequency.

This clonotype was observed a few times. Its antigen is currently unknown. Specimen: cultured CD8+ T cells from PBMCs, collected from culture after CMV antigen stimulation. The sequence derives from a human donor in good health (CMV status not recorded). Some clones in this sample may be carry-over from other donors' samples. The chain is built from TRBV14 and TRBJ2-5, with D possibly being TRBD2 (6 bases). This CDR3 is CASSQAAGRKETQYF. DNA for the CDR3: TGTGCCAGCAGCCAAGCGGCGGGACGTAAAGAGACCCAGTACTTC.